This TCR beta chain emerged from a study of T-cell reconstitution after alpha-beta-depleted transplantation in children. The study, taken as a whole, reports: Reportedly, alpha-beta T cells present about two months post-transplant originated from several hundred expanded clones of graft origin. Diversity and T-cell counts at one year after transplant derived mostly from new T cells.

On this clonotype itself: What it binds is not known.

It was with unique molecular identifiers that the TCRbeta library was prepared. TCRdb called the PCR reads again in MiXCR, with one record for every CDR3 protein. The data show fewer than 400,000 distinct CDR3 sequences, 23% seen once. The germline gives CDR1 SGHTA, CDR2 FQGNSA. With V trimmed by 2 bases and J by 3 bases, 5 bases remained unmatched. The CDR3 spans 16 residues. The TCR sequence derives from a male patient younger than 18 who had a stem cell transplant for acute lymphoblastic leukemia, so the T cells may come from the graft donor. The sample consisted of PBMCs, mostly from graft donor cells, taken 180 days after TCRalphabeta/CD19-depleted stem cell transplant. The chain uses TRBV7-2 and TRBJ2-7; 12 nucleotides agree with TRBD2. The CDR3 bases are TGTGCCAGCAGCTTACGGACTAGCGGGATCGGCTACGAGCAGTACTTC. This translates into CASSLRTSGIGYEQYF.